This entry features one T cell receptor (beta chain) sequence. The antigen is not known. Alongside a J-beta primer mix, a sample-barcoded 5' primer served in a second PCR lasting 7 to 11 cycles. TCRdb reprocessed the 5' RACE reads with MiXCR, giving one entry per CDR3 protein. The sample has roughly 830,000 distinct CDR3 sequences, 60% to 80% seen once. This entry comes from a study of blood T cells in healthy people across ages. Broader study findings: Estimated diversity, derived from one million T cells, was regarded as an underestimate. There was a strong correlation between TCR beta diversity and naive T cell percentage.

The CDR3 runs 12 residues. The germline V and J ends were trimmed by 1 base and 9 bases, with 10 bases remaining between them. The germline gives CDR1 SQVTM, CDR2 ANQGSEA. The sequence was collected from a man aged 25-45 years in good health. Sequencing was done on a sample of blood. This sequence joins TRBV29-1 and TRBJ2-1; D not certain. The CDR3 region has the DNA TGCAGCGTTGAAGGGGCAGTTGGTGAGCAGTTCTTC. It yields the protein CSVEGAVGEQFF.